The source of this TCR beta chain is a study of T-cell memory formation after mild COVID-19. 5'RACE, which relied on constant-segment primers, yielded TCR alpha and TCR beta cDNA libraries carrying sample barcodes and UMIs. TCRdb fed the 5' RACE reads into MiXCR, producing one record per CDR3 protein. The data show hundreds of thousands of distinct CDR3 sequences, with roughly an eighth seen just once and about 22% held by the top ten. Findings and caveats of the study: Largely, contracting CD4+ clones fell within CM and EM, and contracting CD8+ clones within EMRA. Contracting clones, day 15 to 85, had balanced CD4/CD8, and later expanders favored CD4+. Memory sampled before infection contained some responding clones, suggesting cross-reactive memory joined.

This clonotype was seen a handful of times. Its target is not known. This receptor was taken from a man between 18 and 29 years old who had mild COVID-19 (a few samples of this study predate the infection). Cell type and time point are not known. Sequenced: PBMCs or a T cell subset sorted from them (not recorded which).

The CDR3 loop reads CASSLRGIPTNEKLFF. The CDR3 DNA sequence: TGTGCCAGCAGCTTACGGGGGATACCCACTAATGAAAAACTGTTTTTT. The chain carries TRBV7-2 and TRBJ1-4, with D perhaps TRBD1 (5 bases). The CDR3 extends over 16 amino acids. V was clipped by 2 bases and J by 2 bases, with 12 bases between them. Germline V gene data show CDR1 as SGHTA and CDR2 as FQGNSA.